This TCR beta chain was obtained from a study of T cell responses to AZD1222 COVID-19 vaccine. This clone was observed a handful of times. The antigen remains unidentified. Libraries were prepared by immunoSEQ multiplex PCR; TCRdb keeps only in-frame clonotypes and omits some of them. The sample holds about 140,000 clones, 88% seen once. Findings and limits, study-wide: Epitopes outside B.1.351 and B.1.1.7 mutated regions reportedly drew nearly half of spike TCRs. Vaccine-associated CD4 TCRs ranged over spike, dominating at 160-218 and 743-854. Rises in breadth and depth of Spike-specific TCRs came after two AZD1222 doses. The donors showed a predominance of white British ancestry and of females, with possible underestimation of clonal diversity.

This sequence was found in an adult in good health. The source material was peripheral blood, sampled on day 0 of AZD1222 vaccination.

CDR3 loop: CASFGGGYTF. The CDR3 nucleotides are TGTGCCAGCTTCGGGGGCGGCTACACCTTC. The chain is built from TRBV7-2 and TRBJ1-2; perhaps TRBD1 as D (6 bases). V was cut by 8 bases and J by 8 bases, with 9 bases left in between. Germline assignment: CDR1 SGHTA and CDR2 FQGNSA. The CDR3 is made up of 10 amino acids.